This TCR beta chain was observed in a study of blood T cell repertoires in COVID-19. Study-wide background: The United States, Italy and Spain provided the acute and convalescent COVID-19 samples.

The recovered donors of Cohort 3 showed two negative PCRs, clearance, or symptom resolution. Clones were read by immunoSEQ multiplex PCR, and TCRdb kept only the in-frame ones, dropping some. The sample has roughly 500,000 clones, 88% seen once. With V trimmed by 6 bases and J by 3 bases, 8 bases remained unmatched. From germline, CDR1 is SQVTM and CDR2 ANQGSEA. CDR3 length equals 15 residues. The receptor was isolated from a woman in her forties who had recovered from COVID-19. The sample taken for sequencing was PBMCs or T cells enriched from blood (not recorded which). The chain links TRBV29-1 to TRBJ2-7, with TRBD2 matching over 13 bases. CDR3 residues: CSVDPRTSGSYEQYF. Written as DNA, the CDR3 is TGCAGCGTCGACCCACGGACTAGCGGGAGCTACGAGCAGTACTTC.